The next 15 T cell receptor beta chains were all read from a single sample in a study of cytomegalovirus exposure and HLA in healthy donors. The PCR made use of 60 Vbeta and 13 Jbeta primers. Repertoires were generated with immunoSEQ multiplex PCR, while TCRdb's copy carries only in-frame clones and drops some. The sample lists under 200,000 clones, 80% seen once, with 4.5% in the top ten. The sequenced sample was PBMCs. Receptors originate from a woman aged 50 to 60 in good health and CMV-seropositive.

CDR3 nucleotides: TGTGCCAGCAGCCAAAGCCCGGCCTACGAGCAGTACTTC. Translated: CASSQSPAYEQYF. The genes are TRBV9 and TRBJ2-7, with D hard to call. Trimming shortened V by 4 bases and J by 2 bases, and 10 bases separated the two germline ends. The CDR3 has 13 residues. Germline V lookup: CDR1 SGDLS, CDR2 YYNGEE.

The chain couples TRBV18 to TRBJ1-5; D is unclear. The V and J ends lost 2 bases and 0 bases respectively, with 5 bases between them. Germline V gene sequence: CDR1 KGHSH, CDR2 LQKENI. CDR3 length: 14 residues. Here the CDR3 DNA reads TGTGCCAGCTCACCAAACTATAGCAATCAGCCCCAGCATTTT. Translation gives CASSPNYSNQPQHF.

V usage is TRBV10-3 and J usage is TRBJ2-2; D uncertain. Germline CDR1 ENHRY, CDR2 SYGVKD. V was trimmed by 7 bases and J by 2 bases, leaving 2 bases between them. The CDR3 runs 11 residues. CDR3 protein: CAITNTGELFF. In nucleotides, the CDR3 is TGTGCCATCACAAACACCGGGGAGCTGTTTTTT.

The chain employs TRBV10-3 and TRBJ1-2; the D is unclear. Deletions cut 7 bases from V and 0 bases from J, with 12 bases between. The germline CDR1 and CDR2 sequences are ENHRY and SYGVKD. This CDR3 contains 14 residues. The CDR3 nucleotides are TGTGCCATCAAAGAGTGGGGAGCTAACTATGGCTACACCTTC. This gives the protein CAIKEWGANYGYTF.

This clone was detected once. The chain links TRBV7-2 to TRBJ1-1, with a weak D call TRBD1 (5 bases). Germline values: CDR1 SGHTA, CDR2 FQGNSA. V gave up 1 base and J gave up 5 bases, with 11 bases separating them. The CDR3 is 14 amino acids. The CDR3 reads CASSLVGLGTEAFF. CDR3 nucleotide sequence: TGTGCCAGCAGCTTAGTGGGACTTGGAACTGAAGCTTTCTTT.

This clone has only one observation. The V gene is TRBV18, the J gene TRBJ2-5; TRBD2 agrees at 8 bases. The CDR3 contains 14 residues. The ends lost 6 bases at V and 1 base at J; junction bases unmatched: 4. Germline assignment: CDR1 KGHSH and CDR2 LQKENI. The CDR3 is CASSLGLAQETQYF. CDR3 nucleotides: TGTGCCAGCTCCCTCGGACTAGCCCAAGAGACCCAGTACTTC. The whole variable domain, remainder taken from reference TRBV18 and TRBJ2-5, is NAGVMQNPRHLVRRRGQEARLRCSPMKGHSHVYWYRQLPEEGLKFMVYLQKENIIDESGMPKERFSAEFPKEGPSILRIQQVVRGDSAAYFCASSLGLAQETQYFGPGTRLLVL.

The rearrangement joins TRBV2 to TRBJ2-3; D is unclear. Germline loops: CDR1 SNHLY, CDR2 FYNNEI. The CDR3 is 14 amino acids. V was shortened by 3 bases and J by 1 base, with 8 bases between the two germline ends. The CDR3 loop reads CASSEEWGTDTQYF. The CDR3 bases are TGTGCCAGCAGTGAGGAGTGGGGCACAGATACGCAGTATTTT.

The chain uses TRBV4-2 and TRBJ1-3; maybe TRBD1 (5 bases). V was clipped by 1 base and J by 0 bases, with 7 bases between them. CDR3 length equals 15 residues. Germline-derived CDR1 and CDR2 are LGHNA and YNFKEQ. The CDR3 sequence: CASSQGRDSGNTIYF. In DNA, the CDR3 is TGTGCCAGCAGCCAAGGCAGGGACTCTGGAAACACCATATATTTT.

The chain carries TRBV27 and TRBJ1-2, with 8 bases identical to TRBD1. Germline V gives CDR1 MNHEY, CDR2 SMNVEV (reference sequence). The CDR3 contains 17 residues. V lost 6 bases, J lost 0 bases, and 12 bases stayed unmatched. As DNA, the CDR3 is TGTGCCAGCAGGGCTAGGACAGGGACCACTTCTAACTATGGCTACACCTTC. Protein sequence: CASRARTGTTSNYGYTF.

In this sample, this clone turned up once. V gene TRBV23-1 combines with J gene TRBJ1-5; 7 bases are a match to TRBD1. TRBV23-1 carries the ORF label, with uncertain function. The CDR3 spans 20 residues. V gave up 4 bases and J gave up 1 base; unmatched junction bases: 19. As DNA, the CDR3 is TGCGCCAGCAGTCCCTCAATTGGGACAGTATATTCGGAAAGCAATCAGCCCCAGCATTTT. Its translation: CASSPSIGTVYSESNQPQHF.

The chain employs TRBV28 and TRBJ2-3; D might be TRBD1 (6 bases). This CDR3 is 14 amino acids long. Between the trimmed V and J ends, which lost 6 bases and 1 base, there was a span of 11 bases. Per the germline V gene, CDR1 is MDHEN and CDR2 is SYDVKM. CDR3 loop: CASRGDTRTDTQYF. DNA of the CDR3: TGTGCCAGCAGGGGGGACACGCGCACAGATACGCAGTATTTT.

V and J are TRBV14 and TRBJ2-7, with 13 bases lining up with TRBD2. The CDR3 loop spans 20 amino acids. The germline CDR1 and CDR2 sequences are SGHDN and FVKESK. V shed 0 bases and J 0 bases; nucleotides not matched to a gene: 11. DNA of the CDR3: TGTGCCAGCAGCCAAGATCCTTGGACTAGCGGGAGTGGGTTCTCCTACGAGCAGTACTTC. Its translation: CASSQDPWTSGSGFSYEQYF.

V usage is TRBV9 and J usage is TRBJ2-2, with a tentative D call TRBD2 (6 bases). Germline values: CDR1 SGDLS, CDR2 YYNGEE. With 0 bases removed from V and 4 bases from J, the gap between germline ends came to 13 bases. This CDR3 is 16 amino acids long. The CDR3 is CASSVAPSGSTGELFF. CDR3 bases: TGTGCCAGCAGCGTAGCCCCCAGCGGGTCCACCGGGGAGCTGTTTTTT.

V and J are TRBV6-5 and TRBJ1-2, with a weak D call TRBD1 (5 bases). With 0 bases removed from V and 4 bases from J, the gap between germline ends came to 6 bases. This CDR3 comprises 13 residues. Germline values: CDR1 MNHEY, CDR2 SVGAGI. In DNA, the CDR3 is TGTGCCAGCAGTTACTCCGACAGCTATGGCTACACCTTC. It encodes CASSYSDSYGYTF.

This chain connects TRBV28 to TRBJ2-5; D ambiguous. The V gene's germline CDR1 is MDHEN and CDR2 SYDVKM. The CDR3 extends over 11 amino acids. V was cut by 4 bases and J by 5 bases, with 5 bases left in between. The DNA of the CDR3 is TGTGCCAGCAGTTCATTGGAGACCCAGTACTTC. Translated, it gives CASSSLETQYF.